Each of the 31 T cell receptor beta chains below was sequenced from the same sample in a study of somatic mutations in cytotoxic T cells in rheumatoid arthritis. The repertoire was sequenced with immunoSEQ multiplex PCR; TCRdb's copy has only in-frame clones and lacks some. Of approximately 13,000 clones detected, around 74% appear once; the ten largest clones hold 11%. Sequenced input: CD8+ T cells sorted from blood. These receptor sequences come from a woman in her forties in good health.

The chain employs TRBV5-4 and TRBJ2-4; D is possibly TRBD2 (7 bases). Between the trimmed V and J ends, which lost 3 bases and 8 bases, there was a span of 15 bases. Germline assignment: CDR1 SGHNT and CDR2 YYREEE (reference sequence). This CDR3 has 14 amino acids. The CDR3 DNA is TGTGCCAGCAGCTCACAGGGAGGGTGGGACATTCAGTACTTC. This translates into CASSSQGGWDIQYF.

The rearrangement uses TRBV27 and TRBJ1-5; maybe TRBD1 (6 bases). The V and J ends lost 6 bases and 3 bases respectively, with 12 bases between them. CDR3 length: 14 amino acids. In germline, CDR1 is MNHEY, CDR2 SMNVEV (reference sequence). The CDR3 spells CASRAGQHNQPQHF. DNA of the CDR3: TGTGCCAGCAGGGCAGGACAGCACAATCAGCCCCAGCATTTT.

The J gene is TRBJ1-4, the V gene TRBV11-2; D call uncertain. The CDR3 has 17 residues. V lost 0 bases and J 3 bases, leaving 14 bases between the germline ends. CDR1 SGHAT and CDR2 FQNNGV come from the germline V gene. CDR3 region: CASSLDGQLPPNEKLFF. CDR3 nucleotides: TGTGCCAGCAGCTTAGATGGTCAGCTTCCCCCTAATGAAAAACTGTTTTTT.

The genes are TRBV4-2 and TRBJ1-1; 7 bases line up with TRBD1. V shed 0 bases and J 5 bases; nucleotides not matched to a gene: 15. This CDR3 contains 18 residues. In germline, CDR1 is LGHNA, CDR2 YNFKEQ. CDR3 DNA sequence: TGTGCCAGCAGCCAAGACGTCCCGGGACAGTCAAGGGGGACTGAAGCTTTCTTT. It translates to CASSQDVPGQSRGTEAFF.

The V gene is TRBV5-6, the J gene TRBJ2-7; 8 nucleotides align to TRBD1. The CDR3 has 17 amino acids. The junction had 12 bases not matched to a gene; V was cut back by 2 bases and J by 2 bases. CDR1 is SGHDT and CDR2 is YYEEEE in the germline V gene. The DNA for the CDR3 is TGTGCCAGCAGCTTCAGTTTGGGTGGGACAGGAGCCTACGAGCAGTACTTC. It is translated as CASSFSLGGTGAYEQYF.

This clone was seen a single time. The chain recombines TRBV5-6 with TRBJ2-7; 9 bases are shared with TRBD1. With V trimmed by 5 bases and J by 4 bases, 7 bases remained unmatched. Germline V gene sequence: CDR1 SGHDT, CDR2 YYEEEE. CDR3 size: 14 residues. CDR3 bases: TGTGCCAGCAGGTTCCGGGACAGGGCTTACGAGCAGTACGTC. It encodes CASRFRDRAYEQYV.

In DNA, the CDR3 is TGCGCCAGCAGTGTAGCTCTAGGCGGGGAGACCCAGTACTTC. Translating it yields CASSVALGGETQYF. The V gene is TRBV10-2, the J gene TRBJ2-5; D perhaps matches TRBD2 (5 bases). V gave up 4 bases and J gave up 5 bases, with 14 bases separating them. The CDR3 spans 14 residues. Germline V gene sequence: CDR1 WSHSY, CDR2 SAAADI.

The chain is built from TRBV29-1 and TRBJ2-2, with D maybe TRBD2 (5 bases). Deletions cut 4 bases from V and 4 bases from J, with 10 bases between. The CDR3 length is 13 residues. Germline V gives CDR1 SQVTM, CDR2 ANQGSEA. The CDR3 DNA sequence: TGCAGCGTTGGGTGGACTTCCACCGGGGAGCTGTTTTTT. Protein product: CSVGWTSTGELFF.

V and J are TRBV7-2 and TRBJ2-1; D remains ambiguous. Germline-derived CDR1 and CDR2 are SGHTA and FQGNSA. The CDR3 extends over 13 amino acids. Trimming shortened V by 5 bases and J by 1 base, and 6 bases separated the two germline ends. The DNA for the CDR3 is TGTGCCAGCAGCCCATCTTCCTACAATGAGCAGTTCTTC. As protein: CASSPSSYNEQFF. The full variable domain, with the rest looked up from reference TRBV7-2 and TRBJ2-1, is GAGVSQSPSNKVTEKGKDVELRCDPISGHTALYWYRQSLGQGLEFLIYFQGNSAPDKSGLPSDRFSAERTGGSVSTLTIQRTQQEDSAVYLCASSPSSYNEQFFGPGTRLTVL.

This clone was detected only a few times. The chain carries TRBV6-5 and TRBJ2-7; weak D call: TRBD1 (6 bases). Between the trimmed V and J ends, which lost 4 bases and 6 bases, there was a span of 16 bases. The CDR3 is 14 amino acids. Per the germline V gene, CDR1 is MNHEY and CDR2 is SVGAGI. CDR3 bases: TGTGCCAGCAGTTCCTCGGACAGACCTACCGAGCAGTACGTC. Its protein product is CASSSSDRPTEQYV.

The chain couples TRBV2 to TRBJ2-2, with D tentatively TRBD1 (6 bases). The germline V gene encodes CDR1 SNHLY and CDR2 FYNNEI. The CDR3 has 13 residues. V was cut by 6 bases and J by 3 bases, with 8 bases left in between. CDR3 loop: CASRRQDTGELFF. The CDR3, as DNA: TGTGCCAGCAGAAGACAGGACACCGGGGAGCTGTTTTTT.

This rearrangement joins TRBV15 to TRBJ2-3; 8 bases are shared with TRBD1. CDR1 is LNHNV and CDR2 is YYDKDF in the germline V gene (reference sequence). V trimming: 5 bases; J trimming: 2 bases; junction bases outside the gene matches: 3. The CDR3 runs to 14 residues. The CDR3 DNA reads TGTGCCACCAGCCACAGGGGGGACACAGATACGCAGTATTTT. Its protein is CATSHRGDTDTQYF.

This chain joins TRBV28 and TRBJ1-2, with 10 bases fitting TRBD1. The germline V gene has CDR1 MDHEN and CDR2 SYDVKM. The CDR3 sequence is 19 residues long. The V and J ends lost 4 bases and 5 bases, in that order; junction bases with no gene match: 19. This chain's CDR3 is CASSSIIVGNGQGVYGYTF. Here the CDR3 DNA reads TGTGCCAGCAGTTCCATAATAGTAGGAAACGGACAGGGGGTTTATGGCTACACCTTC.

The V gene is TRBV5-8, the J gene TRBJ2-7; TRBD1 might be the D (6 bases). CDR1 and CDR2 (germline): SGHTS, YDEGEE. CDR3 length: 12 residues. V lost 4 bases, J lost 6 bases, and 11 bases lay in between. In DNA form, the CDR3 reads TGTGCCAGCAGCCCCGGGACACTCGAGCAGTACTTC. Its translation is CASSPGTLEQYF.

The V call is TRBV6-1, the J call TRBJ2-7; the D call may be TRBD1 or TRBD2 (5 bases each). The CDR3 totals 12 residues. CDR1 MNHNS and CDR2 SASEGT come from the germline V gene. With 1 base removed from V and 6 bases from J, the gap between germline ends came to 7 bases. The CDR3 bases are TGTGCCAGCAGTGAAGGAGGGGTCGAGCAGTACTTC. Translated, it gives CASSEGGVEQYF.

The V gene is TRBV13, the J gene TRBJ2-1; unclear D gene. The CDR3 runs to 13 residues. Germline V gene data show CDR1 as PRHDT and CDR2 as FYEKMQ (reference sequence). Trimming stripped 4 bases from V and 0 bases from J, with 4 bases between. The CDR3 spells CASSSSSYNEQFF. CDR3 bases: TGTGCCAGCAGCTCCAGCTCCTACAATGAGCAGTTCTTC.

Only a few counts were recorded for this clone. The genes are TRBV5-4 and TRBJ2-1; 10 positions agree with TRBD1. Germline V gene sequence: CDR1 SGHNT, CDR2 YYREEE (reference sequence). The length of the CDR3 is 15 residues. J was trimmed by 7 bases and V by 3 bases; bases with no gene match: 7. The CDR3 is CASSYGQGGRNEQFF. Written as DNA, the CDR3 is TGTGCCAGCAGCTACGGACAGGGGGGTAGGAATGAGCAGTTCTTC.

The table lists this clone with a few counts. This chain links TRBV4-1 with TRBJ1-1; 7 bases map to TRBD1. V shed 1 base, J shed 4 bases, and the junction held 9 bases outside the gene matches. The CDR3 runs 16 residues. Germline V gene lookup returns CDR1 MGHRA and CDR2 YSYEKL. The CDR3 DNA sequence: TGCGCCAGCAGCCAAGTCAGCACAGGGGAAAGCACTGAAGCTTTCTTT. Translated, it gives CASSQVSTGESTEAFF.

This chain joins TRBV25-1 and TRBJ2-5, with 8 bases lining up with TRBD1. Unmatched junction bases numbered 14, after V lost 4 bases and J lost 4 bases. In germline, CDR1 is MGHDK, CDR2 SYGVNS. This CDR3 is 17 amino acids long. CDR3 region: CASSAPSDRAVRETQYF. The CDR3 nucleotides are TGTGCCAGCAGTGCCCCATCGGACAGGGCTGTAAGAGAGACCCAGTACTTC. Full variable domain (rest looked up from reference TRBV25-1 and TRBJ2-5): EADIYQTPRYLVIGTGKKITLECSQTMGHDKMYWYQQDPGMELHLIHYSYGVNSTEKGDLSSESTVSRIRTEHFPLTLESARPSHTSQYLCASSAPSDRAVRETQYFGPGTRLLVL.

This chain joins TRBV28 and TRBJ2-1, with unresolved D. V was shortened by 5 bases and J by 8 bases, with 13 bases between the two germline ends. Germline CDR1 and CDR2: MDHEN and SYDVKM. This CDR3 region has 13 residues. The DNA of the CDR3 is TGTGCCAGCAGTCTAATTGGGGTCGATGAGCAGTTCTTC. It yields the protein CASSLIGVDEQFF.

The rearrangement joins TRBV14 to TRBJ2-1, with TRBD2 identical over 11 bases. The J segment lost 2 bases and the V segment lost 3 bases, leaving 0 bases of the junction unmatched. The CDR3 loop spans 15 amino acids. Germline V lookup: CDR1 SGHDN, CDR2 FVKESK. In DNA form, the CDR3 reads TGTGCCAGCAGCCAGGGACTAGCGGCCTACAATGAGCAGTTCTTC. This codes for CASSQGLAAYNEQFF.

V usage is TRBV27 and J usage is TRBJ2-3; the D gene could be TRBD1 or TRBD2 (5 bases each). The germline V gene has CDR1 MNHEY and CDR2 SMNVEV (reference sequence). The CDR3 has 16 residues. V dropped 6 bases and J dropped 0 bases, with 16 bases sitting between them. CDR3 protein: CASRREWWGSTDTQYF. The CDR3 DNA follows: TGTGCCAGCAGGAGGGAGTGGTGGGGGAGCACAGATACGCAGTATTTT.

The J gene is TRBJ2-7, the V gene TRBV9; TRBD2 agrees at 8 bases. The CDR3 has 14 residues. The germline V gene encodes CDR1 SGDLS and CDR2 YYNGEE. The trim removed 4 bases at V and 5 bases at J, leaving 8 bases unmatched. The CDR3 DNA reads TGTGCCAGCAGCTGGAGCGGGAGTAGCGACGAGCAGTACTTC. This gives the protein CASSWSGSSDEQYF.

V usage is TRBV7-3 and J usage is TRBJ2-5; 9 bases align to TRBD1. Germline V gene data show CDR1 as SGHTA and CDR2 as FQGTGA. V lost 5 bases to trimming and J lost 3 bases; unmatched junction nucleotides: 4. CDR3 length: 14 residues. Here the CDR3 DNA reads TGTGCCAGCAGCCCCACAGGGGGCGAAGAGACCCAGTACTTC. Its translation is CASSPTGGEETQYF. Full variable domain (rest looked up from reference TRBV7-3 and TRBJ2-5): GAGVSQTPSNKVTEKGKYVELRCDPISGHTALYWYRQSLGQGPEFLIYFQGTGAADDSGLPNDRFFAVRPEGSVSTLKIQRTERGDSAVYLCASSPTGGEETQYFGPGTRLLVL.

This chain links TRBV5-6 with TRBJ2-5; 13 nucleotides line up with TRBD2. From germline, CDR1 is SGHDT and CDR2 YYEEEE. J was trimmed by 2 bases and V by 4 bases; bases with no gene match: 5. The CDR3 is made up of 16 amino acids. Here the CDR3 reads CASSTTLAGGQETQYF. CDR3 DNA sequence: TGTGCCAGCAGCACCACACTAGCGGGGGGGCAAGAGACCCAGTACTTC.

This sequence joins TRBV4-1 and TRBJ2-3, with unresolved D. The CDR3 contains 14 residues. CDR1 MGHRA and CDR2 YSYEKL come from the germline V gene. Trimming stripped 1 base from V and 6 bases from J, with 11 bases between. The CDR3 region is CASSQVGTVDTQYF. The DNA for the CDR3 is TGCGCCAGCAGCCAAGTTGGAACAGTCGATACGCAGTATTTT.

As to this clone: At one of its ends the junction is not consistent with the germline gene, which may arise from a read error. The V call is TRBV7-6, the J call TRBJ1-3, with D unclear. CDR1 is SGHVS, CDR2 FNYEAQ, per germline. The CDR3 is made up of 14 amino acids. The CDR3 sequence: CASSSTAFGDTIYF. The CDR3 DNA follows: TGTGCCAGCAGCAGCACAGCCTTTGGAGACACCATATATTTT.

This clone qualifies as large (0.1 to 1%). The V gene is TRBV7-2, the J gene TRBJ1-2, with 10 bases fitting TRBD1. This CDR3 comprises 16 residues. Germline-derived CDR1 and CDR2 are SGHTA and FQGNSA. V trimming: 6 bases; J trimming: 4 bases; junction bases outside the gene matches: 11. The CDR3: CASSDGPTGGVYGYTF. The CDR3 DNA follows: TGTGCCAGCAGTGATGGACCGACAGGGGGCGTCTATGGCTACACCTTC.

For the CDR3, the DNA is TGTGCCAGCAGACTCCCCAGTCAGGGGGCTGAAGCTTTCTTT. Protein product: CASRLPSQGAEAFF. The chain links TRBV28 to TRBJ1-1; 7 bases map to TRBD1. This CDR3 comprises 14 residues. The V segment lost 6 bases and the J segment 6 bases; nucleotides outside the gene matches: 10. CDR1 is MDHEN, CDR2 SYDVKM, per germline.

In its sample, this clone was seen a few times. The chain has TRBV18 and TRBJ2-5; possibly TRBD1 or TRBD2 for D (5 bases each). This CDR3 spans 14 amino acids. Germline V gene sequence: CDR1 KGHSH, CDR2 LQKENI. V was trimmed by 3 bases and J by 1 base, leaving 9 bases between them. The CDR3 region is CASSPTGTQETQYF. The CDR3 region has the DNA TGTGCCAGCTCACCCACCGGGACCCAAGAGACCCAGTACTTC.

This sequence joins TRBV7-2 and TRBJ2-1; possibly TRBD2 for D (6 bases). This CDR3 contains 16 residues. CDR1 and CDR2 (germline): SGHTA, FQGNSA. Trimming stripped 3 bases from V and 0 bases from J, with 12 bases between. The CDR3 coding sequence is TGTGCCAGCAGCTTCCTGGGGGGTAGCTCCTACAATGAGCAGTTCTTC. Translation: CASSFLGGSSYNEQFF. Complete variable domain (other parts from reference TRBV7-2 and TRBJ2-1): GAGVSQSPSNKVTEKGKDVELRCDPISGHTALYWYRQSLGQGLEFLIYFQGNSAPDKSGLPSDRFSAERTGGSVSTLTIQRTQQEDSAVYLCASSFLGGSSYNEQFFGPGTRLTVL.